The 3 T cell receptor beta chains below come from one sample, sequenced in a study of regulatory T cells in long-lasting Graves disease. The time point here: persistent/refractory GD, antithyroid drugs over 5 years with positive TRAb. Researchers made the TCR library from RNA that was extracted from PBMCs. Arm-PCR of CDR3 regions and iRepertoire HTBI primers were the basis on which TCR beta libraries were built. MiXCR, run by TCRdb on the multiplex PCR reads, gives a single entry per CDR3 protein. This sample yields under 500,000 distinct CDR3 sequences, of which under 25% are seen a single time; approximately 8% belongs to the top ten. The sequences come from peripheral blood mononuclear cells (PBMCs), collected when the disease was refractory, from a patient treated with antithyroid drugs. All receptors derive from a female donor with Graves disease.

The sample holds a few counts of this clonotype. J is TRBJ2-4 and V is TRBV7-9, with no clear D. The CDR3 runs 18 residues. Trimming left V 4 bases short and J 3 bases short, with 22 bases between. CDR1 SEHNR and CDR2 FQNEAQ come from the germline V gene (reference sequence). CDR3: CASSSDAGTAFGKNIQYF. The CDR3 nucleotides read TGTGCCAGCAGCTCCGACGCCGGTACCGCTTTCGGCAAAAACATTCAGTACTTC.

At least ten counts were recorded for this clonotype. This chain uses TRBV6-9 with TRBJ2-6; D is undetermined. V dropped 3 bases and J dropped 0 bases, with 12 bases sitting between them. This CDR3 comprises 17 residues. CDR1 and CDR2 from the germline V gene are MNHGY and SVAAGI. The CDR3 region has the DNA TGTGCCAGCAGTTACGCTGGGGAAGGCTCTGGGGCCAACGTCCTGACTTTC. Protein sequence: CASSYAGEGSGANVLTF.

A few counts support this clonotype. This rearrangement joins TRBV7-9 to TRBJ1-2; no reliable D call. Deletions cut 5 bases from V and 7 bases from J, with 8 bases between. This CDR3 is built from 11 residues. Germline V gene data show CDR1 as SEHNR and CDR2 as FQNEAQ (reference sequence). The CDR3 coding sequence is TGTGCCAGCAGCGACTCATTTGGCTACACCTTC. It yields the protein CASSDSFGYTF.